This passage covers 8 T cell receptor beta chains from one sample sequenced in a study of cytomegalovirus exposure and HLA in healthy donors. The PCR ran on 60 Vbeta and 13 Jbeta primers. The repertoire was sequenced with immunoSEQ multiplex PCR; TCRdb's copy has only in-frame clones and lacks some. The table lists 100,000 to 120,000 clones, roughly 15% of them singletons. Specimen: PBMCs. Source of these receptors: a female donor in good health and CMV-seronegative.

The V and J genes are TRBV29-1 and TRBJ1-1; D is possibly TRBD1 (5 bases). The CDR3 extends over 17 amino acids. Trimming removed 1 base from V and 0 bases from J, with 18 bases in between. From germline, CDR1 is SQVTM and CDR2 ANQGSEA. The CDR3 protein is CSVEGGGSMTMNTEAFF. The CDR3 DNA sequence: TGCAGCGTTGAAGGCGGGGGTTCCATGACCATGAACACTGAAGCTTTCTTT.

This clone was seen a handful of times. The chain has TRBV4-1 and TRBJ1-3, with no clear D. V was trimmed by 1 base and J by 0 bases, leaving 4 bases between them. This CDR3 is 14 amino acids long. CDR1 is MGHRA, CDR2 YSYEKL, per germline. The CDR3 nucleotides are TGCGCCAGCAGCCAAGCAGACTCTGGAAACACCATATATTTT. Translated, it gives CASSQADSGNTIYF.

The chain couples TRBV5-4 to TRBJ2-5, with 9 bases fitting TRBD1. The germline gives CDR1 SGHNT, CDR2 YYREEE (reference sequence). Trimming removed 4 bases from V and 3 bases from J; junction bases left unmatched: 4. The CDR3 totals 14 residues. DNA of the CDR3: TGTGCCAGCAGCGGGGGACAGGGAGAAGAGACCCAGTACTTC. Translation: CASSGGQGEETQYF.

The CDR3 sequence is CASTTGQAQYF. The CDR3, as DNA: TGCGCCAGCACTACCGGACAGGCGCAGTACTTC. The rearrangement joins TRBV10-1 to TRBJ2-7, with 7 nucleotides matching TRBD1. Per the germline V gene, CDR1 is WNHNN and CDR2 is SYGVQD (reference sequence). V dropped 7 bases and J dropped 9; count of bases not matched to a gene: 6. The CDR3 has 11 amino acids.

The rearrangement uses TRBV29-1 and TRBJ2-7, with D tentatively TRBD2 (5 bases). The V gene lost 4 bases and the J gene lost 3 bases, with 10 bases spanning the gap. The CDR3 is 12 residues long. Looked up from germline, CDR1 is SQVTM and CDR2 is ANQGSEA. The chain's CDR3 is CSVVEGHYEQYF. CDR3 DNA sequence: TGCAGCGTTGTTGAGGGCCACTACGAGCAGTACTTC.

In this sample, this clone turned up a few times. This chain connects TRBV19 to TRBJ1-2; the D gene is possibly TRBD1 (6 bases). Trimming cost V 4 bases and J 1 base, with 10 bases left between them. CDR1 is LNHDA and CDR2 is SQIVND in the germline V gene (reference sequence). This CDR3 region has 14 residues. CDR3 DNA sequence: TGTGCCAGTAGTACTACACAGGGTAACTATGGCTACACCTTC. Its protein product is CASSTTQGNYGYTF.

This chain joins TRBV9 and TRBJ2-1, with unresolved D. The germline gives CDR1 SGDLS, CDR2 YYNGEE. The CDR3 is made up of 15 amino acids. V was pared by 4 bases and J by 7 bases, with 18 bases between. The CDR3 spells CASSPLGQNGNEQFF. In nucleotides, the CDR3 is TGTGCCAGCAGCCCCCTAGGCCAGAACGGGAATGAGCAGTTCTTC.

This clone was detected a few times. The chain links TRBV6-5 to TRBJ1-3, with TRBD1 matching 7 bases. The V gene's germline CDR1 is MNHEY and CDR2 SVGAGI. The CDR3 is 15 amino acids. Losses at the gene ends were 3 bases for V and 6 bases for J; bases not matched to a gene: 8. CDR3 sequence: CASSYSVTGQNTIYF. The CDR3, as DNA: TGTGCCAGCAGTTATTCCGTGACAGGGCAAAACACCATATATTTT.